A single sample is the source of the 21 T cell receptor beta chains below, sequenced in a study of T-cell reconstitution after alpha-beta-depleted transplantation in children listed by TCRdb under 2016. Library generation was performed with PCR. Sequencing took place on an Illumina HiSeq 2500. Molecular barcoding was employed in the preparation of TCR libraries, with unique molecular identifiers being used to normalize TCRbeta repertoire quantification. TCRdb's own reprocessing of the public reads used fastp at Q25 and MiXCR and kept productive beta chains. Each CDR3 protein gets just one entry, which takes the most common genes and DNA from the rows behind it. This sample lists about 240,000 distinct CDR3 sequences; roughly 24% were detected once. Over 2.5% of the sample rests with the top ten. Explained via the paper, the treatment or condition label denotes: allogeneic hematopoietic cell transplantation with graft depleted of TCRalphabeta T cells and CD19 B cells.

The sequencing here drew on PBMCs, taken before TCRalphabeta/CD19-depleted stem cell transplant. The receptors stem from a girl aged 2-10 years with Fanconi anemia, due to receive a stem cell transplant.

This clonotype has ten or more counts. This sequence joins TRBV12-3 or TRBV12-4 and TRBJ1-1; perhaps TRBD1 as D (5 bases). The CDR3 runs to 18 residues. V was cut by 3 bases and J by 0 bases, with 20 bases left in between. The CDR3 DNA reads as TGTGCCAGCAGTTTTATTGCAGGTTCGGAGACAGTGAACACTGAAGCTTTCTTT. Its translation: CASSFIAGSETVNTEAFF.

The chain carries TRBV20-1 and TRBJ1-2, with D unclear. The V end was cut by 0 bases, the J end by 1 base, with 12 bases between. This CDR3 contains 15 residues. Germline CDR1 and CDR2: DFQATT and SNEGSKA (reference sequence). The CDR3 region has the DNA TGCAGTGCTAGAGATAGGCGGGGAGATAACTATGGCTACACCTTC. Its protein is CSARDRRGDNYGYTF.

This chain joins TRBV7-2 and TRBJ1-1; 8 bases line up with TRBD1. Per germline, CDR1 SGHTA and CDR2 FQGNSA. J was trimmed by 4 bases and V by 3 bases; bases with no gene match: 4. The CDR3 is made up of 14 amino acids. The CDR3 loop is CASSFDRGSTEAFF. The CDR3 nucleotides read TGTGCCAGCAGCTTCGACAGGGGAAGCACTGAAGCTTTCTTT.

V and J are TRBV7-3 and TRBJ1-6; 8 positions agree with TRBD1. The CDR3 has 14 amino acids. Looked up from germline, CDR1 is SGHTA and CDR2 is FQGTGA. The J segment lost 7 bases and the V segment lost 7 bases, leaving 6 bases of the junction unmatched. The CDR3 DNA is TGTGCCAGCATCCTAGGACAGGGAAATTCACCCCTCCACTTT. This codes for CASILGQGNSPLHF.

The rearrangement joins TRBV27 to TRBJ1-5, with 7 bases aligning to TRBD1. The germline V gene has CDR1 MNHEY and CDR2 SMNVEV (reference sequence). The CDR3 contains 15 residues. The trim removed 5 bases at V and 6 bases at J, leaving 10 bases unmatched. For the CDR3, the DNA is TGTGCCAGCAGTCCCTACAGGGGTGGGCGTCAGCCCCAGCATTTT. The encoded protein is CASSPYRGGRQPQHF.

This clonotype turned up a few times. The CDR3 nucleotides read TGCAGTGCTAGGGGACCATCGTGGGGCGAGCAGTACTTC. Translated: CSARGPSWGEQYF. V gene TRBV20-1 combines with J gene TRBJ2-7; perhaps D is TRBD1 or TRBD2 (5 bases each). This CDR3 region has 13 residues. Trimming pared 3 bases from V and 6 bases from J, leaving 15 bases between. Germline V CDR1 and CDR2: DFQATT, SNEGSKA (reference sequence).

This clonotype has ten or more counts. This CDR3 is CASSPDTLDTQYF. The CDR3 DNA reads TGCGCCAGCAGCCCCGACACCCTGGATACGCAGTATTTT. The chain joins TRBV5-1 to TRBJ2-3; D gene uncertain. The CDR3 totals 13 residues. V was pared by 4 bases and J by 6 bases, with 12 bases between. Per the germline V gene, CDR1 is SGHRS and CDR2 is YFSETQ.

This clonotype came up many times. The chain links TRBV19 to TRBJ2-4, with D perhaps TRBD1 (6 bases). Germline-derived CDR1 and CDR2 are LNHDA and SQIVND (reference sequence). Trimming took off 7 bases at V and 0 bases at J, with 13 bases between the two ends. CDR3 size: 15 residues. CDR3 in amino acids: CASNEQGTAKNIQYF. The CDR3 region has the DNA TGTGCCAGTAACGAACAGGGTACAGCCAAAAACATTCAGTACTTC.

This chain links TRBV4-1 with TRBJ2-7; D remains ambiguous. Germline CDR1 and CDR2: MGHRA and YSYEKL. V was cut by 1 base and J by 1 base, with 8 bases left in between. The CDR3 contains 14 residues. CDR3: CASSQGRTSYEQYF. The CDR3 coding sequence is TGCGCCAGCAGCCAAGGGCGGACGTCCTACGAGCAGTACTTC.

The chain has TRBV9 and TRBJ2-1; D perhaps matches TRBD2 (5 bases). V was clipped by 1 base and J by 5 bases, with 16 bases between them. The CDR3 contains 16 residues. The V gene's germline CDR1 is SGDLS and CDR2 YYNGEE. The CDR3 nucleotides read TGTGCCAGCAGCGTATCGAGGGCGGGCCTGGACAATGAGCAGTTCTTC. It yields the protein CASSVSRAGLDNEQFF.

This clonotype was seen only a few times. V usage is TRBV20-1 and J usage is TRBJ2-5; 8 bases fit TRBD2. The CDR3 is 14 residues long. Germline-derived CDR1 and CDR2 are DFQATT and SNEGSKA (reference sequence). Trimming took 4 bases from V and 4 from J; bases not matched to a gene: 8. This CDR3 is CSAIYGTSSETQYF. The CDR3 nucleotides read TGCAGTGCTATATACGGGACTAGTTCAGAGACCCAGTACTTC.

This clonotype was seen more than once but under ten times. The conserved phenylalanine or tryptophan is not found at the CDR3 terminus, so this likely reflects a read error. The DNA is left out, because the CDR3 cannot be placed on it with certainty; the CDR3 is given as TCRdb lists it. The genes are TRBV29-1 and TRBJ1-2; the table's D call TRBD1 went unverified against the DNA. With termini counted, the CDR3 has 9 amino acids. CDR1 and CDR2 (germline): SQVTM, ANQGSEA. CDR3 in amino acids: CSATPGPLI.

The chain combines TRBV29-1 with TRBJ2-3; 9 bases match TRBD1. J lost 6 bases, V lost 5 bases, and 9 bases had no gene match. The CDR3 consists of 14 residues. CDR1 is SQVTM and CDR2 is ANQGSEA in the germline V gene. As DNA, the CDR3 is TGCAGCGTTATACAGGGGGCGAGGAAGGATACGCAGTATTTT. Encoded protein: CSVIQGARKDTQYF.

This clonotype was seen ten or more times. The chain uses TRBV7-2 and TRBJ2-7, with 8 bases matching TRBD2. Germline assignment: CDR1 SGHTA and CDR2 FQGNSA. The CDR3 sequence is 14 residues long. The J segment lost 7 bases and the V segment lost 2 bases, leaving 7 bases of the junction unmatched. Here the CDR3 DNA reads TGTGCCAGCAGCTTAATTCGGGGGGGGAGAGAGCAGTACTTC. Translating it yields CASSLIRGGREQYF.

This clonotype has at least ten counts. The chain employs TRBV18 and TRBJ2-5; 8 nucleotides match TRBD1. Germline lookup yields CDR1 KGHSH and CDR2 LQKENI. With 6 bases clipped from V and 5 bases from J, the junction kept 5 bases outside the gene matches. CDR3 size: 13 residues. This CDR3 is CASSGQGGETQYF. CDR3 nucleotide sequence: TGTGCCAGCTCCGGACAGGGCGGTGAGACCCAGTACTTC. Based on the CDR3 plus reference TRBV18 and TRBJ2-5, the full variable domain is NAGVMQNPRHLVRRRGQEARLRCSPMKGHSHVYWYRQLPEEGLKFMVYLQKENIIDESGMPKERFSAEFPKEGPSILRIQQVVRGDSAAYFCASSGQGGETQYFGPGTRLLVL.

The rearrangement uses TRBV20-1 and TRBJ2-5; D is uncertain. CDR1 DFQATT and CDR2 SNEGSKA come from the germline V gene (reference sequence). V lost 3 bases, J lost 7 bases, and 9 bases lay in between. This CDR3 comprises 11 residues. CDR3 nucleotides: TGCAGTGCTAGTCCCTACGCGACCCAGTACTTC. Encoded protein: CSASPYATQYF.

The sample holds a few counts of this clonotype. V usage is TRBV7-8 and J usage is TRBJ2-5, with 8 nucleotides matching TRBD2. The CDR3 is 17 amino acids. Unmatched junction bases numbered 15, after V lost 4 bases and J lost 5 bases. The germline V gene has CDR1 SGHVS and CDR2 FQNEAQ. CDR3 region: CASSSVRVAGSRETQYF. CDR3 coding DNA: TGTGCCAGCAGCTCGGTCCGTGTAGCGGGGTCCCGTGAGACCCAGTACTTC.

This chain connects TRBV7-3 to TRBJ2-5; D might be TRBD2 (6 bases). The CDR3 is 13 residues long. V lost 5 bases, J lost 1 base, and 8 bases lay in between. Germline CDR1 and CDR2: SGHTA and FQGTGA. In DNA, the CDR3 is TGTGCCAGCAGCGTGACTAGCCAAGAGACCCAGTACTTC. It translates to CASSVTSQETQYF. Filled out from reference TRBV7-3 and TRBJ2-5, the complete variable domain reads GAGVSQTPSNKVTEKGKYVELRCDPISGHTALYWYRQSLGQGPEFLIYFQGTGAADDSGLPNDRFFAVRPEGSVSTLKIQRTERGDSAVYLCASSVTSQETQYFGPGTRLLVL.

The rearrangement joins TRBV6-1 to TRBJ2-1; 10 bases line up with TRBD2. Germline CDR1 and CDR2: MNHNS and SASEGT. The CDR3 extends over 16 amino acids. V dropped 10 bases and J dropped 8; count of bases not matched to a gene: 17. This chain's CDR3 is CATQIIAGGMFDEQFF. The CDR3 DNA reads as TGTGCCACGCAAATTATAGCGGGGGGCATGTTTGATGAGCAGTTCTTC.

This clonotype was seen more than once but under ten times. The chain has TRBV7-3 and TRBJ2-2; 7 bases align to TRBD2. Trimming took 5 bases from V and 1 from J; bases not matched to a gene: 7. In germline, CDR1 is SGHTA, CDR2 FQGTGA. CDR3 length: 16 amino acids. The CDR3 region is CASSLLLARNTGELFF. The CDR3 region has the DNA TGTGCCAGCAGCCTACTACTAGCGAGGAACACCGGGGAGCTGTTTTTT.

This clonotype was counted at least ten times. V usage is TRBV29-1 and J usage is TRBJ2-7; D unclear. Looked up from germline, CDR1 is SQVTM and CDR2 is ANQGSEA. The V end was cut by 2 bases, the J end by 2 bases, with 7 bases between. CDR3 length equals 12 residues. The CDR3 loop reads CSVELDAYEQYF. The CDR3 bases are TGCAGCGTTGAACTAGACGCCTACGAGCAGTACTTC.